A single T cell receptor beta chain is shown here with its context. Its antigen is not known. Trimming stripped 3 bases from V and 13 bases from J, with 21 bases between. The CDR3 runs 14 residues. CDR1 is MNHEY and CDR2 is SVGAGI in the germline V gene. A second roughly 7 to 12 cycle PCR used barcoded and J-beta primers. In TCRdb, the 5' RACE reads were re-called with MiXCR into one record per CDR3 protein. The data contain about 800,000 distinct CDR3 sequences, roughly 25% of them seen just once; the ten biggest clones take up roughly 3.5%. The data stem from a study of blood T cells in healthy people across ages. Study findings and constraints: Across samples, TCR beta diversity tracked strongly with naive T cell percentage. More naive CD4+ cells and higher diversity marked long-lived donors relative to aged donors.

The data were also submitted as part of a second study, on T cells of mothers and their children. In that study: Barcodes and 2-4 random nucleotides were added by M1S in the second PCR.

The chain employs TRBV6-5 and TRBJ1-2, with a possible D match to TRBD1 (5 bases). Input material: blood. The receptor's source is a boy between 5 and 17 years old in good health. CDR3: CASSYGTDHARVTF. For the CDR3, the DNA is TGTGCCAGCAGTTATGGGACGGATCATGCCCGGGTCACCTTC.